This T cell receptor beta chain was captured by sequencing in a study of T cells in women clearing cervical HPV infection (dated by TCRdb to the late 2010s). With regard to the full study: The cases were around 23 women with histologically confirmed HPV16-related CIN3 or worse, and 2 of those women had invasive cancers. The roughly 25 controls were women who cleared a single incident HPV16 infection within 12 months without developing precancer or cancer. Blood from cases was collected at the visit at which the lesion was first identified, whereas blood from controls was collected once infection was no longer detected. For cases, the median interval between lesion detection and blood sampling was roughly 150 days, with an interquartile range of roughly 85 to 220 days. Since only a few of the women had HLA typing available, the possibility that HLA type was acting as a confounder could not be ruled out. This exploratory proof-of-principle case-control study, nested within the Guanacaste HPV Natural History Study in Costa Rica, compared TCR repertoires among women with different cervical HPV16 outcomes. Cases and controls were matched on age within five years and on year of sample collection. A median age of almost 35 years was observed in cases versus approximately 38 in controls, and no significant differences in baseline characteristics were found. The parent cohort enrolled some 10,000 women aged 18 or older in Guanacaste, Costa Rica, during about 1992 to 1994 and followed them for six to eight years. Quality controls consisted of five blinded duplicates per group, for a total of some 60 samples made up of 50 or so participants and about 10 replicates. Results and caveats for the whole study, not just this receptor: Significantly higher TCR repertoire richness was observed in CIN3+ cases than in controls across sequencing depths, whereas no difference in evenness was found. Whether associations preceded infection or resulted from infection could not be shown with the cross-sectional design, and effector/memory subsets and HPV-specific T cells were not isolated. Cases had lower TRBV6-7 relative abundance than controls (approximately 0.11% versus 0.16%; Bonferroni P = 0.0008). Because the number of T cells in each sample was unknown, differences in richness could reflect differing T-cell content rather than repertoire biology. Cases were distinguished from controls with an estimated AUC of roughly 0.81 by random forest classifiers combining richness and V gene abundances.

Every participant had a single incident cervical HPV16 infection, and women with prevalent HPV16 infections were excluded. Cervical HPV DNA was detected by MY09/MY11 PCR and genotyped by dot-blot hybridization. Fifteen mL of heparinized blood were centrifuged, and the buffy coat was split into aliquots, frozen at -30 degrees C, and then kept at -80 degrees C. QIAGEN kits were used to extract genomic DNA from the buffy coat specimens. Relative to germline, V is 8 bases shorter and J is 0 bases shorter, with 5 bases between their ends. From cysteine to phenylalanine, the CDR3 is 13 amino acids long. Shown are 30 bases from within the CDR3, in frame from base 1. CDR1 and CDR2 are read off the germline V gene as ENHRY and SYGVKD. As to this clone: What antigen it recognizes has not been identified. The CDR3 is cut off 3 residues early in the read; its end comes from the germline J gene.

Using the immunoSEQ assay, multiplex PCR amplified TCR beta CDR3 regions from an average of around 1,300 ng of genomic DNA per sample. The assay corrected primer bias using a complete synthetic TCR repertoire to establish an amplification baseline. Amplicons were sequenced on the Illumina platform. As for the authors' bioinformatics: Error correction of the sequences involved clustering with frequency ratios plus a modified nearest-neighbor algorithm, after which the sequences were analyzed in the immunoSEQ Analyzer using IMGT gene definitions. At each rarefaction depth, TCR richness and evenness were averaged over 20 rarefaction repeats, and samples with fewer sequences than the depth were excluded. V, D and J gene relative abundances were compared between groups with Wilcoxon rank sum tests, applying FDR correction. In the blinded duplicates, the intraclass correlation was 95.6% for TCR richness and averaged 76.4% across more than 65 gene segments. TCRdb mirrors the immuneACCESS table, restricted to in-frame sequences. Some clones are absent from its copies; in checked studies, under half trace to an unresolved V gene, and the reason for the others is unknown. Clonal size and the V and J genes are those of that table, whereas D and trimming came from the DNA. The sample has approximately 33,000 clones on record. The biggest ten clones account for around 9.2% of the sample.

Sequencing was performed on blood buffy coat. The sequence joins TRBV10-3 to TRBJ1-6; the D gene is unclear. The receptor was derived from a woman between 18 and 69 years old with a cervical HPV16 infection that either progressed to CIN3+ or cleared (not recorded which). Partial CDR3 DNA: TGTGCCATCGCGAGCTCCTATAATTCACCC. This encodes CAIASSYNSP. The CDR3 reads in full as CAIASSYNSPLHF.